This entry lists 16 T cell receptor beta chains sequenced from one sample in a study of memory CD4+ T cells and cytomegalovirus serostatus. The protocol was immunoSEQ multiplex PCR, while the TCRdb copy is restricted to in-frame clones and leaves out a portion. The table lists about 50,000 clones, roughly 78% of them singletons, with about 0.7% in the top ten. Single viable CD3+CD4+CD8-CD45RO+ cells were sorted as the memory CD4+ T cells. Sequencing was performed on memory CD4+ T cells from blood. These receptors came from an adult in good health and CMV-seronegative.

The DNA of the CDR3 is TGCGCCAGCAGCAGGGGGTGGGAGCAGTACTTC. Amino acid sequence: CASSRGWEQYF. This chain uses TRBV5-1 with TRBJ2-7, with D perhaps matching TRBD1 (6 bases). This CDR3 region has 11 residues. Between the trimmed V and J ends, which lost 4 bases and 7 bases, there was a span of 9 bases. Germline V gene lookup returns CDR1 SGHRS and CDR2 YFSETQ. Drawing the rest from reference TRBV5-1 and TRBJ2-7, the complete variable domain is KAGVTQTPRYLIKTRGQQVTLSCSPISGHRSVSWYQQTPGQGLQFLFEYFSETQRNKGNFPGRFSGRQFSNSRSEMNVSTLELGDSALYLCASSRGWEQYFGPGTRLTVT.

V gene TRBV27 combines with J gene TRBJ1-2; D possibly corresponds to TRBD1 (5 bases). Germline loops: CDR1 MNHEY, CDR2 SMNVEV (reference sequence). The CDR3 runs 16 residues. Trimming took 2 bases from V and 7 from J, leaving 20 bases between them. In DNA form, the CDR3 reads TGTGCCAGCAGTTTAACGTCGGGGAGGGGCGGATCTGGCTACACCTTC. It translates to CASSLTSGRGGSGYTF.

This clone has only a few counts. This rearrangement joins TRBV6-1 to TRBJ2-7; D might be TRBD2 (6 bases). Germline V lookup: CDR1 MNHNS, CDR2 SASEGT. This CDR3 comprises 14 residues. The V end was cut by 6 bases, the J end by 2 bases, with 14 bases between. CDR3 loop: CASRKTRGAYEQYF. DNA of the CDR3: TGTGCCAGCAGGAAGACTAGAGGTGCCTACGAGCAGTACTTC.

The V gene is TRBV6-8, the J gene TRBJ2-1, with TRBD2 identical over 9 bases. This CDR3 contains 16 residues. The germline gives CDR1 MNHGY, CDR2 SAAAGT. The ends lost 2 bases at V and 0 bases at J; junction bases unmatched: 2. DNA of the CDR3: TGTGCCAGCAGTTACCGGCGGGGGGGCTCCTACAATGAGCAGTTCTTC. This encodes CASSYRRGGSYNEQFF.

This clone was seen just once. Here the CDR3 reads CASSGVGTGIHGYTF. The CDR3 DNA reads TGTGCCAGTAGTGGGGTCGGGACAGGGATCCATGGCTACACCTTC. The genes are TRBV19 and TRBJ1-2; TRBD1 aligns across 9 bases. Germline CDR1 reads LNHDA; CDR2 reads SQIVND (reference sequence). The CDR3 has 15 residues. V shed 5 bases, J shed 6 bases, and the junction held 10 bases outside the gene matches.

This clone was recorded once. The gene calls are TRBV7-8 and TRBJ2-7, with 14 bases aligning to TRBD2. CDR1 is SGHVS and CDR2 is FQNEAQ in the germline V gene. J was trimmed by 2 bases and V by 5 bases; bases with no gene match: 17. This CDR3 has 20 amino acids. CDR3 sequence: CASSIRLAGGVSGGTYEQYF. The CDR3, as DNA: TGTGCCAGCAGCATCCGACTAGCGGGAGGGGTTTCCGGCGGTACCTACGAGCAGTACTTC.

The chain is built from TRBV30 and TRBJ2-5, with a weak D call TRBD2 (7 bases). The V and J ends lost 0 bases and 6 bases respectively, with 14 bases between them. CDR1 and CDR2 (germline): GTSNPN, SVGIG (reference sequence). CDR3 length equals 14 residues. The CDR3 loop is CAWSVPGGGQTQYF. CDR3 sequence (DNA): TGTGCCTGGAGTGTACCGGGGGGCGGTCAGACCCAGTACTTC.

This chain uses TRBV10-1 with TRBJ2-7; D not resolved. CDR3 length: 14 amino acids. Deletions cut 3 bases from V and 6 bases from J, with 15 bases between. Looked up from germline, CDR1 is WNHNN and CDR2 is SYGVQD (reference sequence). For the CDR3, the DNA is TGCGCCAGCAGTGAAACCCGTGTGGGTAGCGAGCAGTACTTC. Amino acid sequence: CASSETRVGSEQYF.

This chain connects TRBV29-1 to TRBJ1-3, with D possibly being TRBD1 (5 bases). This CDR3 has 12 residues. Germline assignment: CDR1 SQVTM and CDR2 ANQGSEA. V was clipped by 5 bases and J by 4 bases, with 9 bases between them. The CDR3 reads CSVPGWGNTIYF. CDR3 DNA sequence: TGCAGCGTTCCAGGGTGGGGAAACACCATATATTTT.

This clone came up a few times. The CDR3 sequence: CASSERWLQPQHF. In nucleotides, the CDR3 is TGTGCCAGCAGTGAACGGTGGCTTCAGCCCCAGCATTTT. The V call is TRBV2, the J call TRBJ1-5; unclear D gene. CDR1 is SNHLY and CDR2 is FYNNEI in the germline V gene. Trimming left V 2 bases short and J 6 bases short, with 8 bases between. The length of the CDR3 is 13 residues. Variable domain in full (rest from reference TRBV2 and TRBJ1-5): EPEVTQTPSHQVTQMGQEVILRCVPISNHLYFYWYRQILGQKVEFLVSFYNNEISEKSEIFDDQFSVERPDGSNFTLKIRSTKLEDSAMYFCASSERWLQPQHFGDGTRLSIL.

Concerning this clone: One end of the junction does not line up with germline, which may come from a read error. The chain is built from TRBV7-7 and TRBJ2-1, with 10 nucleotides matching TRBD2. CDR1 and CDR2 (germline): SSHAT, FNYEAQ (reference sequence). This CDR3 has 15 residues. The CDR3 DNA reads TGTGCTAGCAGCGCCACTAGCGGGACCCGACATGAGCAGTTCTTC. Its translation: CASSATSGTRHEQFF. The variable domain in full, completed from reference TRBV7-7 and TRBJ2-1, reads GAGVSQSPRYKVTKRGQDVTLRCDPISSHATLYWYQQALGQGPEFLTYFNYEAQPDKSGLPSDRFSAERPEGSISTLTIQRTEQRDSAMYRCASSATSGTRHEQFFGPGTRLTVL.

The rearrangement links TRBV28 to TRBJ2-1; D is unclear. The CDR3 sequence is 13 residues long. Germline V gene data show CDR1 as MDHEN and CDR2 as SYDVKM. The V gene lost 8 bases and the J gene lost 8 bases, with 16 bases spanning the gap. The CDR3 loop is CASYSRIGDEQFF. Here the CDR3 DNA reads TGTGCCAGCTACTCAAGAATTGGCGATGAGCAGTTCTTC.

The J gene is TRBJ2-5, the V gene TRBV7-9; TRBD1 agrees at 9 bases. The CDR3 is 14 amino acids. Germline CDR1 SEHNR, CDR2 FQNEAQ (reference sequence). V shed 3 bases, J shed 4 bases, and the junction held 3 bases outside the gene matches. As DNA, the CDR3 is TGTGCCAGCAGCTTCAACAGGGGGCGAGAGACCCAGTACTTC. Amino acid sequence: CASSFNRGRETQYF.

V and J are TRBV7-9 and TRBJ2-5, with 8 bases lining up with TRBD2. V was clipped by 2 bases and J by 0 bases; unmatched bases: 2. In germline, CDR1 is SEHNR, CDR2 FQNEAQ (reference sequence). The CDR3 covers 15 residues. CDR3 nucleotide sequence: TGTGCCAGCAGCTTAACAGCGGGAGACCAAGAGACCCAGTACTTC. Protein sequence: CASSLTAGDQETQYF.

CDR3 nucleotide sequence: TGTGCCTGGAGTGTACAGCCGGGGAGGTACTATGGCTACACCTTC. Protein sequence: CAWSVQPGRYYGYTF. The rearrangement links TRBV30 to TRBJ1-2; no clear D. Germline assignment: CDR1 GTSNPN and CDR2 SVGIG (reference sequence). The CDR3 sequence is 15 residues long. The V and J ends lost 0 bases and 3 bases respectively, with 14 bases between them.

This clone came up once. The V gene is TRBV4-1, the J gene TRBJ1-2; D is unclear. The CDR3 totals 17 residues. CDR1 and CDR2 (germline): MGHRA, YSYEKL. Trimming removed 0 bases at V and 3 bases at J, with 17 bases between. DNA of the CDR3: TGCGCCAGCAGCCAAGATGGGTCATTCCTCGGAGACTATGGCTACACCTTC. Translated: CASSQDGSFLGDYGYTF.